What follows are 8 T cell receptor beta chains derived from one specimen sequenced in a study of OX40 agonist ivuxolimab in advanced cancers. Receptor libraries were prepared by the immunoSEQ multiplex PCR assay. Held by TCRdb, this immuneACCESS table contains in-frame sequences only and omits some clones. Under half of the omission traces to an unresolved V gene where checked; the cause of the rest is unknown. Recorded for this sample are tens of thousands of clones; 70% to 90% of them occurred a single time. The leading ten clones occupy 0.27% of the sample. Here the sequenced sample was CD4+ or CD8+ T cells sorted from blood, taken in a trial of the OX40 agonist ivuxolimab. All receptors come from an adult with an advanced solid tumor such as melanoma, head and neck, liver or kidney cancer.

The V gene is TRBV6-6, the J gene TRBJ2-1; perhaps TRBD2 as D (6 bases). From germline, CDR1 is MNHNY and CDR2 SVGAGI (reference sequence). V lost 0 bases and J lost 0, with 9 bases in between. The CDR3 loop spans 16 amino acids. CDR3 in amino acids: CASSYSRESSYNEQFF. The CDR3 nucleotides are TGTGCCAGCAGTTACTCCCGGGAGAGCTCCTACAATGAGCAGTTCTTC.

The chain links TRBV7-2 to TRBJ1-3, with a possible D match to TRBD1 (6 bases). V was trimmed by 4 bases and J by 0 bases, leaving 10 bases between them. Germline V lookup: CDR1 SGHTA, CDR2 FQGNSA. The length of the CDR3 is 15 residues. Here the CDR3 reads CASSSRQASGNTIYF. In nucleotides, the CDR3 is TGTGCCAGCAGCTCCAGACAGGCCTCTGGAAACACCATATATTTT.

CDR3 DNA sequence: TGCGCCAGCAGCCAAGCGACAGGGCGGGCTGAAGCTTTCTTT. Its protein is CASSQATGRAEAFF. This sequence joins TRBV4-1 and TRBJ1-1; 7 bases map to TRBD1. CDR1 is MGHRA and CDR2 is YSYEKL in the germline V gene. The CDR3 is 14 residues long. With V trimmed by 1 base and J by 6 bases, 5 bases remained unmatched.

The chain recombines TRBV5-1 with TRBJ2-7; 11 nucleotides line up with TRBD2. The V and J ends lost 3 bases and 1 base, in that order; junction bases with no gene match: 3. CDR3 length: 15 residues. Per the germline V gene, CDR1 is SGHRS and CDR2 is YFSETQ. CDR3 region: CASSSVAGGSYEQYF. The CDR3 DNA reads TGCGCCAGCAGCTCAGTAGCGGGAGGGTCCTACGAGCAGTACTTC.

The chain combines TRBV7-9 with TRBJ2-1; 14 positions agree with TRBD2. Germline CDR1 is SEHNR and CDR2 is FQNEAQ (reference sequence). The CDR3 sequence is 16 residues long. The junction had 8 bases not matched to a gene; V was cut back by 6 bases and J by 7 bases. CDR3: CASRPPGLAGVNEQFF. CDR3 DNA: TGTGCCAGCAGGCCCCCGGGACTAGCGGGAGTTAATGAGCAGTTCTTC. Combining the CDR3 with reference TRBV7-9 and TRBJ2-1 gives the whole variable domain DTGVSQNPRHKITKRGQNVTFRCDPISEHNRLYWYRQTLGQGPEFLTYFQNEAQLEKSRLLSDRFSAERPKGSFSTLEIQRTEQGDSAMYLCASRPPGLAGVNEQFFGPGTRLTVL.

The gene calls are TRBV2 and TRBJ2-6; maybe TRBD2 (5 bases). The CDR3 runs to 18 residues. The germline V gene has CDR1 SNHLY and CDR2 FYNNEI. Trimming removed 11 bases from V and 1 base from J, with 24 bases in between. This CDR3 is CASKDPSAGVSGANVLTF. CDR3 DNA sequence: TGTGCCTCCAAAGATCCTTCAGCCGGGGTGTCTGGGGCCAACGTCCTGACTTTC.

This clone showed up just once. This chain connects TRBV10-2 to TRBJ2-7; TRBD1 aligns across 7 bases. Trimming cost V 4 bases and J 4 bases; bases outside gene matches: 10. Germline-derived CDR1 and CDR2 are WSHSY and SAAADI. The CDR3 length is 15 residues. For the CDR3, the DNA is TGCGCCAGCAGTGGTTCTACCGGGACAGCTTACGAGCAGTACTTC. Translation: CASSGSTGTAYEQYF.

The V gene is TRBV18, the J gene TRBJ2-1; 10 bases are a match to TRBD1. With 3 bases clipped from V and 5 bases from J, the junction kept 13 bases outside the gene matches. The germline V gene encodes CDR1 KGHSH and CDR2 LQKENI. The CDR3 has 18 residues. The CDR3 DNA reads TGTGCCAGCTCACCCTCCCTAAGCCCGGACAGGGGGGACAATGAGCAGTTCTTC. It is translated as CASSPSLSPDRGDNEQFF. The full variable domain, rest sourced from reference TRBV18 and TRBJ2-1, is NAGVMQNPRHLVRRRGQEARLRCSPMKGHSHVYWYRQLPEEGLKFMVYLQKENIIDESGMPKERFSAEFPKEGPSILRIQQVVRGDSAAYFCASSPSLSPDRGDNEQFFGPGTRLTVL.